The rows below give T cell receptor beta chains drawn from one sample of a study of T-cell reconstitution after alpha-beta-depleted transplantation in children. TCRdb ran MiXCR on the PCR reads and lists one entry per CDR3 protein. Of hundreds of thousands of distinct CDR3 sequences in the sample, around 14% were seen once. The input for sequencing was PBMCs, taken before TCRalphabeta/CD19-depleted stem cell transplant. Receptors originate from a girl aged 2-10 years with congenital amegakaryocytic thrombocytopenia, due to receive a stem cell transplant. Each CDR3 is given with its conserved first and last residue.

CDR3: CASRQVGGTAYNEQFF; length: 16; V: TRBV3-1
CDR3: CASKGRLAGEDTQYF; length: 15; V: TRBV5-1
CDR3: CASSRSQGRNEKLFF; length: 15; V: TRBV12-3/TRBV12-4
CDR3: CASSPSKDPFQETQYF; length: 16; V: TRBV4-1
CDR3: CSASRYLEGTGELFF; length: 15; V: TRBV20-1
CDR3: CASSTWDPMADGYTF; length: 15; V: TRBV5-1
CDR3: CASSLRGLDTEAFF; length: 14; V: TRBV12-3/TRBV12-4
CDR3: CASSGRTDYEQYF; length: 13; V: TRBV19
CDR3: CASSLVTKKDIQYF; length: 14; V: TRBV5-1
CDR3: CASSQPDSFGNTIYF; length: 15; V: TRBV4-2
CDR3: CARMLAGDYEQYF; length: 13; V: TRBV27
CDR3: CASSRPGLAGGGQFF; length: 15; V: TRBV12-3/TRBV12-4
CDR3: CASSGGLAEDNEQFF; length: 15; V: TRBV5-1
CDR3: CASSGGRGLNEQYF; length: 14; V: TRBV2
CDR3: CSARDPAGGPYNEQFF; length: 16; V: TRBV20-1
CDR3: CSGRGAAQSSYEQYF; length: 15; V: TRBV20-1
CDR3: CASSFRGRTYEQYF; length: 14; V: TRBV12-3/TRBV12-4
CDR3: CASSPITNNEQFF; length: 13; V: TRBV18
CDR3: CASRRYSGRGAGEGEQYF; length: 18; V: TRBV11-2
CDR3: CASDLGGSNSYNEQFF; length: 16; V: TRBV12-5
CDR3: CSVGREGRWEQFF; length: 13; V: TRBV29-1
CDR3: CSVEGRQGPKAYEQYF; length: 16; V: TRBV29-1
CDR3: CSVLSSPESSLGQYF; length: 15; V: TRBV29-1
CDR3: CSASWVREPYNEQFF; length: 15; V: TRBV20-1
CDR3: CNARRGEMNTGELFF; length: 15; V: TRBV20-1
CDR3: CSVPLSGSKGEQFF; length: 14; V: TRBV29-1
CDR3: CASRTTSGSDEQYF; length: 14; V: TRBV2
CDR3: CASSSTGAVGEQYF; length: 14; V: TRBV5-1
CDR3: CASSEWTETNTGELFF; length: 16; V: TRBV25-1
CDR3: CASCPIESSYNEQFF; length: 15; V: TRBV27
CDR3: CASKAREQFPGELFF; length: 15; V: TRBV19
CDR3: CASSLGVGETQYF; length: 13; V: TRBV7-2
CDR3: CASSYNRGGQPQHF; length: 14; V: TRBV6-2/TRBV6-3
CDR3: CASSLVGGEFSGANVLTF; length: 18; V: TRBV5-1
CDR3: CASSDRGAEAFF; length: 12; V: TRBV11-2
CDR3: CAYYRGTYNEQFF; length: 13; V: TRBV30
CDR3: CASSRGRDTEAFF; length: 13; V: TRBV6-1
CDR3: CASSYTADYWGGEAFF; length: 16; V: TRBV6-5
CDR3: CASSHSGLGYTF; length: 12; V: TRBV4-1
CDR3: CASSRVRETQYF; length: 12; V: TRBV6-5
CDR3: CASSKEESGDEQYF; length: 14; V: TRBV21-1
CDR3: CSVRLERGYEQYF; length: 13; V: TRBV29-1
CDR3: CSVDGTRESFGTDTQYF; length: 17; V: TRBV29-1